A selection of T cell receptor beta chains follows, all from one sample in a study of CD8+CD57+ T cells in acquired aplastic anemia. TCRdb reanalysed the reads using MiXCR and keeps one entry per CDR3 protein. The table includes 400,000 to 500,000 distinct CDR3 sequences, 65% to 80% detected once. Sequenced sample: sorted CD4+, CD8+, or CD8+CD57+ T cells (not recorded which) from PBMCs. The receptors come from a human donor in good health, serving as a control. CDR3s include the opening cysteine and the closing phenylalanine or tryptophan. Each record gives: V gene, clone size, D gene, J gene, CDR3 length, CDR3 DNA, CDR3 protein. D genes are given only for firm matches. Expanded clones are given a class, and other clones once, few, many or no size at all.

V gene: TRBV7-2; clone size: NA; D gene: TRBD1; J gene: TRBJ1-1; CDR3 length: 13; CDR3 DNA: TGTGCCAGTAGTATCGGGACAGGGGGCGAAGCTTTCTTT; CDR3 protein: CASSIGTGGEAFF
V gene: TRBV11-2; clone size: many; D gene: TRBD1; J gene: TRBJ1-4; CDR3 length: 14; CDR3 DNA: TGTGCCAGCAGCTTCGACAGGGCAGGTGAAAAACTGTTTTTT; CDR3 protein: CASSFDRAGEKLFF
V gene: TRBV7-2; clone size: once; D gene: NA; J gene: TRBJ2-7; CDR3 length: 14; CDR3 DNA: TGTGCCAGCAGCTTAGATCCGGGTACCTACGAGCAGTACTTC; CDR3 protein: CASSLDPGTYEQYF
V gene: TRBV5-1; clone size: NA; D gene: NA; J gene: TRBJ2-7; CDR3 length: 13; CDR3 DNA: TGCGCCAGCAGCTTGGAGGGAGCCAACGAGCAGTACTTC; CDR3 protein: CASSLEGANEQYF
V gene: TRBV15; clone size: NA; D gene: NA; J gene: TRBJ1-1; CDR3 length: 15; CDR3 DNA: TGTGCCACCAGCCTATCCAGGGGCCCGAACACTGAAGCTTTCTTT; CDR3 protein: CATSLSRGPNTEAFF
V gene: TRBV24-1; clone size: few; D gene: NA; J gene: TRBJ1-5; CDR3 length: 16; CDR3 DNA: TGTGCCACCAGTGATTTTTACGGACGGGTCAATCAGCCCCAGCATTTT; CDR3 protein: CATSDFYGRVNQPQHF
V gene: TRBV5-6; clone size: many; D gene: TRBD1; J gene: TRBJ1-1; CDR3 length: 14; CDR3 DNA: TGTGCCAGCAGGAGCGGACAGGGAAGAACTGAAGCTTTCTTT; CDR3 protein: CASRSGQGRTEAFF
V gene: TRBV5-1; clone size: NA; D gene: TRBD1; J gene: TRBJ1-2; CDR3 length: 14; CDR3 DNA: TGCGCCAGCAGTCAGGGGGCGAATAACTGTGGCTACACCTTC; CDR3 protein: CASSQGANNCGYTF
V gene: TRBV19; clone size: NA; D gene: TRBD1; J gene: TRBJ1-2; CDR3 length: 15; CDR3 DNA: TGTGCCAGTACCCCGGGGCAGGGGGTTAGCTATGGCTACACCTTC; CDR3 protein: CASTPGQGVSYGYTF
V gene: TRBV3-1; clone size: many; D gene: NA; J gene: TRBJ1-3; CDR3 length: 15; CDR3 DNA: TGTGCCAGCAGCCAAGATGTGGTTTTTGGAAACACCATATATTTT; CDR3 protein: CASSQDVVFGNTIYF
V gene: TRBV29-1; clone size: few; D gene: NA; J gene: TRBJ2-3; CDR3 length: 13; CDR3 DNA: TGCAGCACCGCGCGGTCGGCCACAGATACGCAGTATTTT; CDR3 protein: CSTARSATDTQYF
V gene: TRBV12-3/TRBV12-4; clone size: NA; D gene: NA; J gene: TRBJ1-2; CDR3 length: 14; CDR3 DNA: TGTGCCAGCAGTCCGCCAGCCGGGAACTATGGCTACACCTTC; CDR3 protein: CASSPPAGNYGYTF
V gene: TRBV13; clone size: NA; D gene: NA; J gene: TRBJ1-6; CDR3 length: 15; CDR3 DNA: TGTGCCAGCAGCCAAAGTGGACCCAGCGCCTCACCCCTCCACTTT; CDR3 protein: CASSQSGPSASPLHF
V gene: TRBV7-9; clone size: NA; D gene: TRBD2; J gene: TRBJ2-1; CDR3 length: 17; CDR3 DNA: TGTGCCAGCAGCCTCTCACCGGGACTAGCGGGAGAACATGAGCAGTTCTTC; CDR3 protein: CASSLSPGLAGEHEQFF
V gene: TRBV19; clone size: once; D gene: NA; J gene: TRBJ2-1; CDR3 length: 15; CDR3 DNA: TGTGCCAGCAGTCGGGGGCAGGGGGACAACAATGAGCAGTTCTTC; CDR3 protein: CASSRGQGDNNEQFF
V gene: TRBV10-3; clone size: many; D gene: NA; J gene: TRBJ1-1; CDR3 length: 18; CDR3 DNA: TGTGCCGCAGCCGGGCGACCCGACAGTTTAAACCTGAACACTGAAGCTTTCTTT; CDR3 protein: CAAAGRPDSLNLNTEAFF
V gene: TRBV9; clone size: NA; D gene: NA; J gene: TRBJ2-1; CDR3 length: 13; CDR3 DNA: TGTGCCAGCAGCCCTCGTCCCTGTGATGAGGACTACTTC; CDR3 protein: CASSPRPCDEDYF
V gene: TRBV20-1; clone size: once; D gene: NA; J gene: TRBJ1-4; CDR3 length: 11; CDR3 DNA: TGCAGTGCCACGGAAGGAAACAAACTGTTTTTT; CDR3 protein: CSATEGNKLFF
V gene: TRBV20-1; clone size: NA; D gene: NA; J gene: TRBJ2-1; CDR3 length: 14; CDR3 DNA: TGCAGTGCTATCCAGGAGGGGTGCTACGATGAGCAGTTCTTC; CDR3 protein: CSAIQEGCYDEQFF
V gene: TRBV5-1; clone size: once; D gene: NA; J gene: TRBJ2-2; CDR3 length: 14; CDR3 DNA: TGCGCCAGCAGCTTCGCGGAGAACGCCGAGGAGCTGTTTTTT; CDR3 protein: CASSFAENAEELFF
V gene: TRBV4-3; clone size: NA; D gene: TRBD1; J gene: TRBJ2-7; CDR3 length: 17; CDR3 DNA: TGCGCCAGCAGCCAAGATATGGGGGACAGGGGAGGGAATGAGCAGTACTTC; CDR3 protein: CASSQDMGDRGGNEQYF
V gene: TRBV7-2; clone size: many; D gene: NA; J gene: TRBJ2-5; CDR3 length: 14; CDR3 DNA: TGTGCCAGCAGCTTTCAACAGGGTGCGGAGACCCAGTACTTC; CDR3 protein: CASSFQQGAETQYF
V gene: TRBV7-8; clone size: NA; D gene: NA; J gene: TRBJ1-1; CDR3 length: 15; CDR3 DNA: TGTGCCAGCAGCTCAAGTTCCCACAGTGAATCTGAAGCTTTCTTT; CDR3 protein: CASSSSSHSESEAFF
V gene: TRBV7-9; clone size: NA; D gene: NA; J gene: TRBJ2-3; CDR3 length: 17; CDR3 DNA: TGTGCCAGCAGCGTAGGAGCAGTAGGGGGGAATCTAGAGACGCAGTATTTT; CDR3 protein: CASSVGAVGGNLETQYF
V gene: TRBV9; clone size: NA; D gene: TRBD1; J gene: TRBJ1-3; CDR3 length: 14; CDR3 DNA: TGTGCCAGCAGCGGACAGGGGGCCGGCGGCACCATAAATTTT; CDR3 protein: CASSGQGAGGTINF
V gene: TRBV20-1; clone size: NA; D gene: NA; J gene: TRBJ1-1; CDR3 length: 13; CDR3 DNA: TGCAGTGCTGAGGGGGAGGAAACCTCCGAAGCTTTCTTT; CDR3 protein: CSAEGEETSEAFF
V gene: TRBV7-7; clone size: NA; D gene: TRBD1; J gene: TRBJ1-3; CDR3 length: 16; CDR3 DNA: TGTGCCAGCAGCGCAGGGACAGCGGGCTTTGAAAAACTGATATATTTT; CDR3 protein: CASSAGTAGFEKLIYF
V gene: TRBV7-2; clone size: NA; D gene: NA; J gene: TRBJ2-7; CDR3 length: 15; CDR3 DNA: TGTGCCAGCAGCTTAAGCGTTGAAAAGGGAGGAGGCTACTACTTC; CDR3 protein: CASSLSVEKGGGYYF
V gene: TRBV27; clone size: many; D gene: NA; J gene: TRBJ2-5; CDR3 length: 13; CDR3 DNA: TGTGCCAGCAGTTTAAGTTACCGAGAGACCCAGTACTTC; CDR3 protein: CASSLSYRETQYF
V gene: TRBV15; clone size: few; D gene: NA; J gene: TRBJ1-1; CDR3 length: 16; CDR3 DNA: TGTGCCACCAGCAGAGATTGGGCGGGGGGAAACACTGAAGCTTTCTTT; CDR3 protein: CATSRDWAGGNTEAFF
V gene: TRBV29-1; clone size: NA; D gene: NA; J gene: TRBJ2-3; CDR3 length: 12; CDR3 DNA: TGCAGCGCGGGGGCCAGCACGGATACGCAGTATTTT; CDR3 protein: CSAGASTDTQYF
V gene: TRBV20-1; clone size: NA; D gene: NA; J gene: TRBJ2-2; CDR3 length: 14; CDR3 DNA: TGCAGTGCTTCTCTGCGGAAGAACACCGGGGAGCTGTTTTTT; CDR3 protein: CSASLRKNTGELFF
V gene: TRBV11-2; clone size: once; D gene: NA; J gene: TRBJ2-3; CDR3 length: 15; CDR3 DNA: TGTGCCAGCAGCTGGGGGGCGCGCGGCACAGATACGCAGTATTTT; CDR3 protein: CASSWGARGTDTQYF
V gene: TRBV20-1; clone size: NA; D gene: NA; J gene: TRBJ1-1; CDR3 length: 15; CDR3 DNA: TGCAGTGCTAGCCCTGTCGGGGGGGTGGGCACTGAAGCTTTCTTT; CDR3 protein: CSASPVGGVGTEAFF
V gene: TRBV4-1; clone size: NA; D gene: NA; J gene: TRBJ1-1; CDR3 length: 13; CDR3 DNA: TGCGCCAGCAGCCAAGCACCTAACACTGAAGCTTTCTTT; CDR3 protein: CASSQAPNTEAFF
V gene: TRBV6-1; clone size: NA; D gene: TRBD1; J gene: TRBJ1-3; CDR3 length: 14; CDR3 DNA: TGTGCCAGCAGAATAGGACAGGAAAGAAACACCATATATTTT; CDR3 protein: CASRIGQERNTIYF
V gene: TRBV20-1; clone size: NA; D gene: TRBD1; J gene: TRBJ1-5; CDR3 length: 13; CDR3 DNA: TGCAGTGTGACGACAGGGGGTTCTCAGCCCCAGCATTTT; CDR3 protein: CSVTTGGSQPQHF
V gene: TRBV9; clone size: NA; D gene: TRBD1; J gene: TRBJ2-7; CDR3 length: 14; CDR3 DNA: TGTGCCAGCAGCAGAGGAGGGACAGGGAGCGCGCAGTACTTC; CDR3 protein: CASSRGGTGSAQYF
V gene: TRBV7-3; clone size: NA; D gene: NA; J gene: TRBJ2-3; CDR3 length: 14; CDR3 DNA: TGTGCCAGCAGCTTAGTCCACGGAGACAATGAGCAGTTCTTT; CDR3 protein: CASSLVHGDNEQFF
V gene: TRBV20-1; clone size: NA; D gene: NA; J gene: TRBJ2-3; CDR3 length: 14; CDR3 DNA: TGCAGTGCTAGATCCGCGGGGGCGGGGTCGACGCAGTATTTT; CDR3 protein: CSARSAGAGSTQYF
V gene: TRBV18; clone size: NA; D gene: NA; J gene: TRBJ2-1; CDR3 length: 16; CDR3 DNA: TGTGCCAGCTCACCACCGATCGGGGGAGGCTACAATGAGCAGCTCTTC; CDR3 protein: CASSPPIGGGYNEQLF
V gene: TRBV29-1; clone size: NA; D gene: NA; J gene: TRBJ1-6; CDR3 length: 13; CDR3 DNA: TGCAGCGGTATGGACACGGTCGGGTCACCCCTCCACTTT; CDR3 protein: CSGMDTVGSPLHF
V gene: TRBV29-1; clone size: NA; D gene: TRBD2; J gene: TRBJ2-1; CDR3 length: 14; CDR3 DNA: TGCAGCGGCGCGACTAGCGGGGGGCTCAATGAGCAGTTCTTC; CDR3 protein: CSGATSGGLNEQFF
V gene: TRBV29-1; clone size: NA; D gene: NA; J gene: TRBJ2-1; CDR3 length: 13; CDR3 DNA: TGCAGCGTTCAGGGGGGCCACTACAATGAGCAGTTCTTC; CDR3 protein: CSVQGGHYNEQFF
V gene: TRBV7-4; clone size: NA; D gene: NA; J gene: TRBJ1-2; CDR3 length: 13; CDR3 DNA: TGTGCCAGCGGCGTAGGGGACGGGGGTTGCTACACCTTC; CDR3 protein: CASGVGDGGCYTF
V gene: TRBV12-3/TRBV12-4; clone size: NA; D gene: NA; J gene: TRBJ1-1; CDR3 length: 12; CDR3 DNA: TGTGCCAGCAGTTGCCGGGACATGGAAGCTTTCTTT; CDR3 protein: CASSCRDMEAFF
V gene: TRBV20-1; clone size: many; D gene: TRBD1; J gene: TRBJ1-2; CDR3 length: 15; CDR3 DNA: TGCAGTGCTATCCGACCGGGACAGGGGGCCGATGGCTACACCTTC; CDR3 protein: CSAIRPGQGADGYTF